The 2 T cell receptor beta chains presented below share a single source sample, sequenced in a study of T-cell reconstitution after alpha-beta-depleted transplantation in children. The authors prepared the TCRbeta library with unique molecular identifiers. Each CDR3 protein is one row after TCRdb ran MiXCR on the PCR reads. The repertoire holds just over 950,000 distinct CDR3 sequences, with about 29% as singletons. The input for sequencing was PBMCs, mostly from graft donor cells, taken 360 days after TCRalphabeta/CD19-depleted stem cell transplant. These receptors originate from a boy under three years old who had a stem cell transplant for SCID, so the T cells may come from the graft donor.

V is TRBV5-1 and J is TRBJ2-1, with no clear D. Trimming left V 1 base short and J 5 bases short, with 16 bases between. The CDR3 has 16 amino acids. The germline V gene encodes CDR1 SGHRS and CDR2 YFSETQ. The CDR3 reads CASSLIWGKTHNEQFF. CDR3 DNA: TGCGCCAGCAGCTTGATTTGGGGTAAGACCCACAATGAGCAGTTCTTC.

This chain connects TRBV7-3 to TRBJ2-3; 10 nucleotides match TRBD2. V shed 5 bases, J shed 2 bases, and the junction held 4 bases outside the gene matches. The CDR3 totals 15 residues. The germline CDR1 and CDR2 sequences are SGHTA and FQGTGA. The CDR3 DNA follows: TGTGCCAGCAGCGCACTAGCGGGGAACACAGATACGCAGTATTTT. This gives the protein CASSALAGNTDTQYF.